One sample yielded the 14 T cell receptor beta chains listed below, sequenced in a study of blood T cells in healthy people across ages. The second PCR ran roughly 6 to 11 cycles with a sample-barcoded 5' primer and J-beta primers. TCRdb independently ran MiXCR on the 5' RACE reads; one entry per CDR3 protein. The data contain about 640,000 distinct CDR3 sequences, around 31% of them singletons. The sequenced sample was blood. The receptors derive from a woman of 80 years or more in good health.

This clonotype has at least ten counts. The CDR3 loop reads CASSLLITDTQYF. The CDR3 coding sequence is TGCGCCAGCAGCCTTCTGATCACAGATACGCAGTATTTT. V gene TRBV4-3 combines with J gene TRBJ2-3; D remains ambiguous. Germline-derived CDR1 and CDR2 are LGHNA and YSLEER. The V and J ends lost 4 bases and 2 bases respectively, with 7 bases between them. The CDR3 is made up of 13 amino acids.

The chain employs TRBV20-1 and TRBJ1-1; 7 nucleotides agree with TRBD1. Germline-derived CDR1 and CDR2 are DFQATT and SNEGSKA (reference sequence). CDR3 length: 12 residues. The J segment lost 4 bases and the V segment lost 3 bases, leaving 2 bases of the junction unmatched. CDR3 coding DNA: TGCAGTGCTAGTGACAGGGCCACTGAAGCTTTCTTT. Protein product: CSASDRATEAFF.

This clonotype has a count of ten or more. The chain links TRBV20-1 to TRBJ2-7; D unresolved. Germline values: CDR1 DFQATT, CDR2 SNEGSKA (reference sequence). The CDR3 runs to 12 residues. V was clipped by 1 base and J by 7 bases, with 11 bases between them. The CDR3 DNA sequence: TGCAGTGCTAGAGTTAGACTCCAAGAGCAGTACTTC. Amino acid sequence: CSARVRLQEQYF.

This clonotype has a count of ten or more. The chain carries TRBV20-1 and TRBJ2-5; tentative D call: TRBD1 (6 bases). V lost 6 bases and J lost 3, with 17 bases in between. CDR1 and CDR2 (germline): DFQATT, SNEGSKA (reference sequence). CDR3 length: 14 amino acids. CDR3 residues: CSAEPGTGKETQYF. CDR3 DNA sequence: TGCAGTGCCGAACCCGGAACAGGGAAAGAGACCCAGTACTTC.

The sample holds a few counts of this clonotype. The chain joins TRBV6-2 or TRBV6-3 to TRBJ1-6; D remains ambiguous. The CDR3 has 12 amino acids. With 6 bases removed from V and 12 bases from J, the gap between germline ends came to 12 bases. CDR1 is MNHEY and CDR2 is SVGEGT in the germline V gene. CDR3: CASSYGQLPLHF. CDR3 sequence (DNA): TGTGCCAGCAGCTACGGGCAGCTACCCCTCCACTTT.

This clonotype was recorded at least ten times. The CDR3 DNA is TGCGCCAGCAGCCAAGAAAGGGGCCCCCTGGCCCGCGAGCAGTACTTC. This sequence encodes CASSQERGPLAREQYF. J is TRBJ2-7 and V is TRBV4-3; D perhaps matches TRBD1 (5 bases). The germline V gene has CDR1 LGHNA and CDR2 YSLEER. The V gene lost 0 bases and the J gene lost 6 bases, with 18 bases spanning the gap. This CDR3 region has 16 residues.

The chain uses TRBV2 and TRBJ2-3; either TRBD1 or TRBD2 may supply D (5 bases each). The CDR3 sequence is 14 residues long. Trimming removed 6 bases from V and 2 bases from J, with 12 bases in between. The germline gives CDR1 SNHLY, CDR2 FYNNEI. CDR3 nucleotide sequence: TGTGCCAGCAGGGGGCAGGAGGACACAGATACGCAGTATTTT. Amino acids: CASRGQEDTDTQYF. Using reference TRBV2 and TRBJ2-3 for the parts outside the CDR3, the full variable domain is EPEVTQTPSHQVTQMGQEVILRCVPISNHLYFYWYRQILGQKVEFLVSFYNNEISEKSEIFDDQFSVERPDGSNFTLKIRSTKLEDSAMYFCASRGQEDTDTQYFGPGTRLTVL.

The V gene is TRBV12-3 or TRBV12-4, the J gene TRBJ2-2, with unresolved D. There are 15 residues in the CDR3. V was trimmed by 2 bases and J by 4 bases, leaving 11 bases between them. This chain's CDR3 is CASSLRFIGTGELFF. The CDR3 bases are TGTGCCAGCAGTTTACGATTTATTGGCACCGGGGAGCTGTTTTTT.

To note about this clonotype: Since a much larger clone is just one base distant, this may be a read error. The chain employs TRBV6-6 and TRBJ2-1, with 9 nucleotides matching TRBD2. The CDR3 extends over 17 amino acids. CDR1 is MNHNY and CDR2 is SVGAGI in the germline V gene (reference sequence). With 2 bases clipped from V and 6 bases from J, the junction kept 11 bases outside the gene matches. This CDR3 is CASSYAAGTSYANEQFF. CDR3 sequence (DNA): TGTGCCAGCAGTTACGCAGCCGGGACTAGCTACGCCAATGAGCAGTTCTTC.

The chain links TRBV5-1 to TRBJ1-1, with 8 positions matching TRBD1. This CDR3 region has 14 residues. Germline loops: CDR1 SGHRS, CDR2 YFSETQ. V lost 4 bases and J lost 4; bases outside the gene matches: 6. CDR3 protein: CASSPGQAGTEAFF. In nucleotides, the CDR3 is TGCGCCAGCAGCCCGGGACAGGCGGGCACTGAAGCTTTCTTT.

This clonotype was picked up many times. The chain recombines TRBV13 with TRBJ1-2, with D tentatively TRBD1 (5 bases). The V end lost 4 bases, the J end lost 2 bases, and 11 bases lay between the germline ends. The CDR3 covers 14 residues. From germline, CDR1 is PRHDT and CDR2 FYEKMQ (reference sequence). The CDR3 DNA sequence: TGTGCCAGCAGCTCCCCGGGACGGAACTATGGCTACACCTTC. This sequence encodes CASSSPGRNYGYTF. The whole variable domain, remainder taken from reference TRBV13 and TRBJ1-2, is AAGVIQSPRHLIKEKRETATLKCYPIPRHDTVYWYQQGPGQDPQFLISFYEKMQSDKGSIPDRFSAQQFSDYHSELNMSSLELGDSALYFCASSSPGRNYGYTFGSGTRLTVV.

The CDR3 protein is CASSSPGTELDTQYF. CDR3 DNA sequence: TGTGCCAGCAGTTCGCCAGGGACAGAATTAGATACGCAGTATTTT. J is TRBJ2-3 and V is TRBV5-4; 7 positions agree with TRBD1. With 5 bases clipped from V and 5 bases from J, the junction kept 11 bases outside the gene matches. The CDR3 runs 15 residues. Germline V lookup: CDR1 SGHNT, CDR2 YYREEE (reference sequence).

The CDR3 protein is CASSYSGASSYEQYF. The CDR3 bases are TGTGCCAGCAGTTACTCTGGCGCGAGCTCCTACGAGCAGTACTTC. This chain uses TRBV6-2 or TRBV6-3 with TRBJ2-7; D is unresolved. Germline assignment: CDR1 MNHEY and CDR2 SVGEGT. V gave up 0 bases and J gave up 0 bases, with 9 bases separating them. The CDR3 has 15 amino acids.

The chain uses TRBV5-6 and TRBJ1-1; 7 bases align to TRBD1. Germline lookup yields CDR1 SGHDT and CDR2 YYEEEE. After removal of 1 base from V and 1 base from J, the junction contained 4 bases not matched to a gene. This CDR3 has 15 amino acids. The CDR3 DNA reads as TGTGCCAGCAGCTTGATGGGACAGCCGAACACTGAAGCTTTCTTT. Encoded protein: CASSLMGQPNTEAFF.